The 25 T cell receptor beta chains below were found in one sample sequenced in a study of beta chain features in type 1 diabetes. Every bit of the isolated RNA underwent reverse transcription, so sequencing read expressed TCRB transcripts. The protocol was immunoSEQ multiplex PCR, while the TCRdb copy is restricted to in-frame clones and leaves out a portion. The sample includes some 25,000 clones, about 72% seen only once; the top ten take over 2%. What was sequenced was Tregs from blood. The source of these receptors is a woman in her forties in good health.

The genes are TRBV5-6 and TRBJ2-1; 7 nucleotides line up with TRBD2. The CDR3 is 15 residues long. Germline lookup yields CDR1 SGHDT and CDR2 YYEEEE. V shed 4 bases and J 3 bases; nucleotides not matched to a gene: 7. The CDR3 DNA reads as TGTGCCAGCAGCAACGGACTAGAGTACTACAATGAGCAGTTCTTC. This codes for CASSNGLEYYNEQFF.

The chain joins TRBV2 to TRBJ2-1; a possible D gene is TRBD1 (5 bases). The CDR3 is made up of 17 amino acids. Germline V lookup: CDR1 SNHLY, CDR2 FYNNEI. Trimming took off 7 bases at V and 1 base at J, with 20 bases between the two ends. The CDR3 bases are TGTGCCAGCACCTGGTCCTCAGGGTATAGTTCCTACAATGAGCAGTTCTTC. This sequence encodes CASTWSSGYSSYNEQFF.

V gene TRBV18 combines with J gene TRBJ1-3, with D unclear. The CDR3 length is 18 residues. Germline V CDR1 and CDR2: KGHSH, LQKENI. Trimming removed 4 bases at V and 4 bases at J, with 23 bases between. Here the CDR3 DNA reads TGTGCCAGCTCACTCAGACCCCGGGAGGTCGCGGTAGGAAACACCATATATTTT. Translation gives CASSLRPREVAVGNTIYF.

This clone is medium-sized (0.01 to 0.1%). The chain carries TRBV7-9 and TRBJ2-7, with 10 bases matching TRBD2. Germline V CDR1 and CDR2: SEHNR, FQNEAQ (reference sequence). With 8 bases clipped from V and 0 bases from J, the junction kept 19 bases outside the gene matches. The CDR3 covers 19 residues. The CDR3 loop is CASQPLWGSGGNNSYEQYF. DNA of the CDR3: TGTGCCAGCCAACCCCTGTGGGGTAGCGGGGGGAACAACTCCTACGAGCAGTACTTC.

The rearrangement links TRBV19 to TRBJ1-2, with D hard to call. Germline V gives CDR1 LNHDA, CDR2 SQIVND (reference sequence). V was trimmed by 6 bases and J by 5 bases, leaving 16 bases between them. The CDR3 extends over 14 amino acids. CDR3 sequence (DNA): TGTGCCAGTAGCCGGGGAAACCGTGGGTATGGCTACACCTTC. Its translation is CASSRGNRGYGYTF. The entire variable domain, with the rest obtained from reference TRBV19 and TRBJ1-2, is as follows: DGGITQSPKYLFRKEGQNVTLSCEQNLNHDAMYWYRQDPGQGLRLIYYSQIVNDFQKGDIAEGYSVSREKKESFPLTVTSAQKNPTAFYLCASSRGNRGYGYTFGSGTRLTVV.

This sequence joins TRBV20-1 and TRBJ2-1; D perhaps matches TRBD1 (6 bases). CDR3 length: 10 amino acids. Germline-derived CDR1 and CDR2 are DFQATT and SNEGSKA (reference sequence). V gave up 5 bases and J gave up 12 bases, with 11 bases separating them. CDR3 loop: CSAPRGGQFF. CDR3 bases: TGCAGTGCTCCTCGAGGGGGGCAGTTCTTC.

The CDR3 loop reads CASSIPGPRTEAFF. CDR3 DNA sequence: TGTGCCAGTAGTATACCGGGTCCGAGAACTGAAGCTTTCTTT. The chain is built from TRBV19 and TRBJ1-1; D not certain. The CDR3 loop spans 14 amino acids. Germline CDR1 is LNHDA and CDR2 is SQIVND (reference sequence). V was trimmed by 2 bases and J by 5 bases, leaving 12 bases between them.

The CDR3 reads CASSTLRRGVDNEQFF. The CDR3 DNA follows: TGTGCCAGCAGTACCCTTCGACGGGGGGTGGACAATGAGCAGTTCTTC. This rearrangement joins TRBV7-9 to TRBJ2-1; 7 bases are shared with TRBD2. This CDR3 spans 16 amino acids. CDR1 and CDR2 (germline): SEHNR, FQNEAQ (reference sequence). Trimming at V came to 6 bases and at J to 5 bases, leaving 13 bases not matched to a gene.

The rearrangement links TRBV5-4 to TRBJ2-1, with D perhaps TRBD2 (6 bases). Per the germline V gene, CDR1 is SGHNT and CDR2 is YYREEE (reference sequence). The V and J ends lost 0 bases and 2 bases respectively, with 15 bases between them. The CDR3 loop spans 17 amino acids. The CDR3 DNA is TGTGCCAGCAGCTTGGCCGTTCTCAGGACTACCTACAATGAGCAGTTCTTC. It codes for CASSLAVLRTTYNEQFF.

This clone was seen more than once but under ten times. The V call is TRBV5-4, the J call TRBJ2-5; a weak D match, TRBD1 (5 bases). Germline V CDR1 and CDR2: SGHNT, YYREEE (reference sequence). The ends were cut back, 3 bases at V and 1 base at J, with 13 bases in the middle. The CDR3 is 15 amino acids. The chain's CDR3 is CASSSRVGSQETQYF. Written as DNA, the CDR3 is TGTGCCAGCAGCTCCAGGGTTGGGTCCCAAGAGACCCAGTACTTC.

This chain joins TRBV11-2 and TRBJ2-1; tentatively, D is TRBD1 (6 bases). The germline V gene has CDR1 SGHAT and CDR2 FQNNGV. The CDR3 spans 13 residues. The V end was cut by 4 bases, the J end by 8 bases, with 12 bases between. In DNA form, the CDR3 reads TGTGCCAGCAGCTCCCTCAGGGGCTATGAGCAGTTCTTC. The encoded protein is CASSSLRGYEQFF.

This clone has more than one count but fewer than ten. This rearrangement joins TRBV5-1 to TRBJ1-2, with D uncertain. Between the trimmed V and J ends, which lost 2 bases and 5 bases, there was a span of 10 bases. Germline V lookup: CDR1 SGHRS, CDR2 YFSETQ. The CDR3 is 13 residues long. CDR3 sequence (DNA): TGCGCCAGCAGCTTCGGGGATCCGTATGGCTACACCTTC. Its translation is CASSFGDPYGYTF.

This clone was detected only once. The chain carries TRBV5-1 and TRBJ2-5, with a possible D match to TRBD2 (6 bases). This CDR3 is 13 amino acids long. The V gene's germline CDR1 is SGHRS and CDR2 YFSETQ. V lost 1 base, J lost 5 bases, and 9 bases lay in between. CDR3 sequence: CASSLPRGETQYF. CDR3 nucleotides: TGCGCCAGCAGCTTGCCACGGGGGGAGACCCAGTACTTC.

CDR3 in DNA: TGTGCCAGCAGCGCCAGACGGGTGCTGAACACTGAAGCTTTCTTT. It encodes CASSARRVLNTEAFF. V gene TRBV11-1 combines with J gene TRBJ1-1; D is ambiguous. The CDR3 covers 15 residues. Trimming pared 5 bases from V and 0 bases from J, leaving 13 bases between. Germline V CDR1 and CDR2: SGHAT, FQDESV (reference sequence).

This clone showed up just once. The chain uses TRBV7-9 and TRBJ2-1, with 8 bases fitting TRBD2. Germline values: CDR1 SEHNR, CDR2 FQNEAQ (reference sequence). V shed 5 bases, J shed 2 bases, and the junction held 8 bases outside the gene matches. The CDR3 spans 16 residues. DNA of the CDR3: TGTGCCAGCAGCCGGCGACTAGCGAGAACCTACAATGAGCAGTTCTTC. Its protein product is CASSRRLARTYNEQFF.

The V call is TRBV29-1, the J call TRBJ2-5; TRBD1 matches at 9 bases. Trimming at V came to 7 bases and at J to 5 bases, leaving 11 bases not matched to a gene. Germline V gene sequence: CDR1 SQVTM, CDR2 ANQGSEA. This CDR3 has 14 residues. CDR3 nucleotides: TGCAGCGCGAAGACGGGACAGGGTTCGGAGACCCAGTACTTC. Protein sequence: CSAKTGQGSETQYF.

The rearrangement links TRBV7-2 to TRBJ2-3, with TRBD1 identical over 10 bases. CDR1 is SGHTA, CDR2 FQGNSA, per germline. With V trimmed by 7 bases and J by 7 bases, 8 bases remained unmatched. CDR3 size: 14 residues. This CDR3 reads CASIRDRGTYTQYF. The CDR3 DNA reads TGTGCCAGCATCCGGGACAGGGGAACGTATACGCAGTATTTT.

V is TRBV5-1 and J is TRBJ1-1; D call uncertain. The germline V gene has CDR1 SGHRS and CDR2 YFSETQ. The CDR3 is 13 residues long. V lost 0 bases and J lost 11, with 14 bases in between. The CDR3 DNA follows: TGCGCCAGCAGCTTGGAGGGCGGGGTCCGGGCTTTCTTT. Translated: CASSLEGGVRAFF.

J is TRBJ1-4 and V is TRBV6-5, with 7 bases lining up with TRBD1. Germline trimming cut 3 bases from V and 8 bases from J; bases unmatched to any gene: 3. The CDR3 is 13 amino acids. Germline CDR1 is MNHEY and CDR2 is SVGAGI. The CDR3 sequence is CASSYLGQEKLFF. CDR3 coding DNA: TGTGCCAGCAGTTATCTGGGACAGGAAAAACTGTTTTTT.

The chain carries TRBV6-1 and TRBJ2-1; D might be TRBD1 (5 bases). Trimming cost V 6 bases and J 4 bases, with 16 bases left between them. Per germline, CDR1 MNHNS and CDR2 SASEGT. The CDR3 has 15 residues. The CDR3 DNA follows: TGTGCCAGCAGATTAGACAGAGGACGGTACAATGAGCAGTTCTTC. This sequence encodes CASRLDRGRYNEQFF.

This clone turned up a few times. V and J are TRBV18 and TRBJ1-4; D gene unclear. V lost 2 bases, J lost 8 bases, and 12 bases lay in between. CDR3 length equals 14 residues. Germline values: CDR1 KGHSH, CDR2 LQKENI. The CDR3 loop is CASSPANPGEKLFF. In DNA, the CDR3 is TGTGCCAGCTCACCAGCCAACCCGGGGGAAAAACTGTTTTTT.

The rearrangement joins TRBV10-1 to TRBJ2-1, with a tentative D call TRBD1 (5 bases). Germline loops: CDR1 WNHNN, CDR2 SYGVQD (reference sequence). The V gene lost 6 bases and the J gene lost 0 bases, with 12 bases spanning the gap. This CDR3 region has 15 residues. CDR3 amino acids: CASSLDSRSYNEQFF. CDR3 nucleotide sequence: TGCGCCAGCAGCCTCGACAGCCGCTCCTACAATGAGCAGTTCTTC.

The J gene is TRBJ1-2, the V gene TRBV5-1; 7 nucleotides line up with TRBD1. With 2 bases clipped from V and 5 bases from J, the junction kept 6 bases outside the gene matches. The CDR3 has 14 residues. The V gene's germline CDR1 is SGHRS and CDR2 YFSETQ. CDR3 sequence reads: CASSLGTVIYGYTF. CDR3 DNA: TGCGCCAGCAGCTTAGGGACAGTCATATATGGCTACACCTTC.

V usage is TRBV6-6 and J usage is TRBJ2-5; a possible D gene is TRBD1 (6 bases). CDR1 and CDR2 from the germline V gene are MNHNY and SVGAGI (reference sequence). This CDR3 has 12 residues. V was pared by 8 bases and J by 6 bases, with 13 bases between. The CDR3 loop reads CASREGEKTQYF. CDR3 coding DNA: TGTGCCAGCCGCGAGGGGGAAAAGACCCAGTACTTC.

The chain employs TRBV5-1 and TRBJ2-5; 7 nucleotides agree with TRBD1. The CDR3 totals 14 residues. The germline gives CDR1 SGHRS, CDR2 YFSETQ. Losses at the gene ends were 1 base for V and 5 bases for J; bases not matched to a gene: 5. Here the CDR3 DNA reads TGCGCCAGCAGCTTGCTTCTGACAGGGGAGACCCAGTACTTC. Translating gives CASSLLLTGETQYF.